Listed here is a single T cell receptor beta chain. Its binding antigen is unknown. It has no much larger one-base neighbor in the sample; base qualities were not kept. To isolate intraepithelial and lamina propria lymphocytes from graft specimens, dithiothreitol, EDTA incubations and collagenase D digestion were used. Serial intestinal graft biopsy specimens collected up to 600 days after transplant underwent bulk TCR-beta sequencing. These data are taken from a study of graft-versus-host responses after intestinal transplantation (TCRdb year 2021). For context, the study as a whole: The transplants that recipients received were multivisceral, liver-intestinal, or isolated intestinal. A peak of at least 4% donor T cells among recipient peripheral blood mononuclear cells was the definition used for donor T cell macrochimerism. Every recipient was given anti-thymocyte globulin induction, followed by approximately three years of maintenance tacrolimus and steroids. To identify alloreactive clones, pre-transplant mixed lymphocyte reaction products were sequenced and compared with unstimulated pre-transplant donor and recipient T cells. The cohort enrolled under 25 intestinal transplant recipients including one retransplant, and a few patients lacking pretransplant specimens were excluded. After intestinal transplantation, graft-versus-host and host-versus-graft alloreactive T cell clones in the graft, circulation and bone marrow were tracked using bulk TCR-beta CDR3 sequencing. Samples from three later patients were sequenced in-house on an Illumina MiSeq with MiXCR processing rather than by the commercial service. The research as a whole found: The conclusions were limited by the relatively low number and heterogeneity of the intestinal transplant patients. Early after transplant, declines in HvG clones were associated with peak levels of circulating GvH clones. High GvH to HvG T cell clonal ratios were observed in the allografts of patients with donor T cell macrochimerism. GvH clones were detected in recipient bone marrow, and some appeared earlier in ileal mucosa or blood, consistent with an intestinal mucosal origin.

Library method: the immunoSEQ multiplex PCR assay. High-throughput TCR-beta CDR3 sequencing of genomic DNA from most patients was performed by Adaptive Biotechnologies. In the source study's methods: TCR sequencing data for roughly 17 patients were retrieved from Adaptive's ImmunoSEQ software; a few other patients were processed with MiXCR and VDJtools. CDR3 nucleotide sequences shared between donor and recipient were removed because the origin of such sequences could not be assigned. At least 2-fold expansion over unstimulated cells and a minimum CFSE-low frequency of 0.002% (template counts) or 0.001% (read counts) were required for clones to be classified as alloreactive. A clone was considered mappable if detected in the sequenced pre-transplant spleen, lymph node, or MLR CFSE-low populations of the donor or recipient. Cumulative frequency of alloreactive clones was calculated as a percentage of all sequences weighted by copy number. As stored in TCRdb, this immuneACCESS dataset retains in-frame rearrangements with V and J assigned. A fraction of the clones does not appear; measured against another copy, unresolved V genes explain less than half of the discrepancy, and the remainder lacks a known reason. That table furnishes V, J and clone size, whereas the DNA furnished D and trimming. The sample table holds approximately 3,200 clones, of which 75% to 85% were seen once. Jointly, the top ten make up more than 6.5% of the sample.

The CDR3, from cysteine to phenylalanine, totals 13 residues. Only CDR3 DNA is held: 39 bases, read in frame from base 1. V is reduced by 9 bases and J by 0 bases, leaving a spacing of 9 bases between them. Per the germline V gene, SNHLY is the CDR1 and FYNNEI is the CDR2. Material: ileum tissue, obtained roughly 18 and 21 days after intestinal transplantation. The chain joins TRBV2 to TRBJ1-3; a confident D gene designation cannot be given. This receptor was identified in a human patient who received an intestinal transplant, so some T cells may come from the graft donor. The DNA sequence is TGTGCCAGATCGGACTTCTCTGGAAACACCATATATTTT. Its translation is CARSDFSGNTIYF.